This T cell receptor beta chain was captured by sequencing in a study of shared clonotypes between healthy human individuals. Study information: CD8 memory received one plate per donor, CD8 naive two, CD4 memory three and CD4 naive three.

The assay was run at deep level. Clones were sequenced by immunoSEQ multiplex PCR, and TCRdb holds only the in-frame ones, with some missing. This sample yields some 500,000 clones, of which roughly 95% are seen a single time; about 0.068% belongs to the top ten. The donors were all Caucasian adults (living in Nashville, Tennessee). Study observations and caveats: Unshared clonotypes carried lower generation probabilities than those common to all four donors.

This CDR3 region has 15 residues. The J segment lost 1 base and the V segment lost 3 bases, leaving 3 bases of the junction unmatched. CDR1 is MDHEN and CDR2 is SYDVKM in the germline V gene. As concerns this clone: Its antigen is not identified.

This sequence was found in a woman aged 25 to 39 in good health. Specimen: naive CD4+ T cells sorted from blood. Subset given: CD45RA+ positively selected. The rearrangement links TRBV28 to TRBJ1-3; the match to TRBD1 covers 7 bases. The CDR3 region has the DNA TGTGCCAGCAGTTTTGCCAGGGGGTCTGGAAACACCATATATTTT. Translated: CASSFARGSGNTIYF.